This TCR beta chain was sequenced during a study of cytomegalovirus exposure and HLA in healthy donors. For this clone: Its antigen remains unidentified.

The primer mix had 60 Vbeta and 13 Jbeta primers. In the original processing: Unique TCR beta chains numbered approximately 76 million in a later analysis, with around 12 million shared. The method was immunoSEQ multiplex PCR; TCRdb's version includes in-frame clones alone and lacks a portion of them. The DNA gave D and trimming, while V, J and clone size come from that table. Counted here are more than 150,000 clones, 60% to 85% occurring once; the ten biggest clones make up 1.5% to 2%. Study results and limitations: Approximately 17,000 TCR beta sequences were associated with HLA alleles at 0.05 false discovery rate in a later analysis. Analysis was carried out at a later point, and it linked a missense DCLRE1C variant to TCR beta V- and J-gene trimming.

V was pared by 7 bases and J by 1 base, with 10 bases between. CDR3 length: 13 amino acids. The germline gives CDR1 MDHEN, CDR2 SYDVKM. V usage is TRBV28 and J usage is TRBJ1-2, with a possible D match to TRBD1 (6 bases). The specimen was PBMCs. This TCR was sampled from a man between 18 and 35 years old in good health and CMV-seronegative. CDR3 coding DNA: TGTGCCAGCACACAGGGAAATAACTATGGCTACACCTTC. Amino acid sequence: CASTQGNNYGYTF.